This record looks at one T cell receptor beta chain sequence and its context. Its specificity is unknown. These data belong to a study of blood T cells in healthy people across ages. The study's findings and limits: Per-million-T-cell TCR beta diversity fell roughly linearly with age.

At least 5.5 micrograms of total RNA were extracted per sample. With a J-beta primer mix and a sample-barcoded 5' primer, a second PCR ran about 6 to 11 cycles. TCRdb reprocessed the 5' RACE reads via MiXCR and lists one record per CDR3 protein. The sample includes around 1,000,000 distinct CDR3 sequences, about 23% of them seen just once. The data were also submitted as part of a second study, on T cells of mothers and their children.

This clonotype was sampled from a girl aged 2-10 years in good health. What was sequenced was blood.

The CDR3 sequence is CASSPDLKNEAFF. The CDR3, as DNA: TGTGCCAGCAGCCCCGATTTAAAGAATGAAGCTTTCTTT. This chain connects TRBV7-9 to TRBJ1-1; D call uncertain. V dropped 5 bases and J dropped 7 bases, with 14 bases sitting between them. The germline gives CDR1 SEHNR, CDR2 FQNEAQ (reference sequence). The CDR3 is made up of 13 amino acids.